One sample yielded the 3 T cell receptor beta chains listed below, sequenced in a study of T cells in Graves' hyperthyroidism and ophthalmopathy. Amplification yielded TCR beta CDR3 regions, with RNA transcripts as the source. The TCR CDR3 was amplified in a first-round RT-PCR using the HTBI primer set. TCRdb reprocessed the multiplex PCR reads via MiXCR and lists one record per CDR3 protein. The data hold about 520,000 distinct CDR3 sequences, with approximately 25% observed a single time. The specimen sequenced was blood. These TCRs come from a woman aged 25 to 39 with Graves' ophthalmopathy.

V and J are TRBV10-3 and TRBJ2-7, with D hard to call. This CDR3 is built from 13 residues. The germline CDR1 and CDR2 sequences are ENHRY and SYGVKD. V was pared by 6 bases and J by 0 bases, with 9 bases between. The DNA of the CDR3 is TGTGCCATCAGAATCGACAACTCCTACGAGCAGTACTTC. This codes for CAIRIDNSYEQYF.

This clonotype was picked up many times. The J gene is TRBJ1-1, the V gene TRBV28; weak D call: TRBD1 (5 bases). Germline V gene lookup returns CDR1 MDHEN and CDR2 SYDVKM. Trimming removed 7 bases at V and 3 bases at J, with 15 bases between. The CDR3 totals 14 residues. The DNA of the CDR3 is TGTGCCAGCAAGACGGGGGAGAGTGACACTGAAGCTTTCTTT. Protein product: CASKTGESDTEAFF.

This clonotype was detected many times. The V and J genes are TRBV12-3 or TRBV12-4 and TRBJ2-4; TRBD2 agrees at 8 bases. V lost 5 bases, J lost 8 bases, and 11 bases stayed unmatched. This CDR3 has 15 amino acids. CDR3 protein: CASSTLGLDGDIQYF. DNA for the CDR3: TGTGCCAGCAGTACCTTGGGACTAGATGGAGACATTCAGTACTTC.